This T cell receptor beta chain is drawn from a study of regulatory T cells in long-lasting Graves disease. According to the study, TCR beta libraries were built with iRepertoire HTBI primers and CDR3-region Arm-PCR. TCRdb reprocessed the multiplex PCR reads with MiXCR, giving one entry per CDR3 protein. Among about 470,000 distinct CDR3 sequences listed, about a fifth were seen once. Stated time point: persistent/refractory GD, antithyroid drugs over 5 years with positive TRAb. Researchers made the TCR library from RNA that was extracted from PBMCs. Sample: peripheral blood mononuclear cells (PBMCs), taken when the disease was refractory, from a patient treated with antithyroid drugs. The TCR comes from a female donor with Graves disease.

CDR3 bases: TGTGCCAGCAGCGCGGATGGTGGGCAGGGAGGGGAGACCCAGTACTTC. Encoded protein: CASSADGGQGGETQYF. The chain is built from TRBV2 and TRBJ2-5, with 7 nucleotides matching TRBD2. CDR1 and CDR2 (germline): SNHLY, FYNNEI. Trimming cost V 6 bases and J 5 bases; bases outside gene matches: 15. The CDR3 contains 16 residues.